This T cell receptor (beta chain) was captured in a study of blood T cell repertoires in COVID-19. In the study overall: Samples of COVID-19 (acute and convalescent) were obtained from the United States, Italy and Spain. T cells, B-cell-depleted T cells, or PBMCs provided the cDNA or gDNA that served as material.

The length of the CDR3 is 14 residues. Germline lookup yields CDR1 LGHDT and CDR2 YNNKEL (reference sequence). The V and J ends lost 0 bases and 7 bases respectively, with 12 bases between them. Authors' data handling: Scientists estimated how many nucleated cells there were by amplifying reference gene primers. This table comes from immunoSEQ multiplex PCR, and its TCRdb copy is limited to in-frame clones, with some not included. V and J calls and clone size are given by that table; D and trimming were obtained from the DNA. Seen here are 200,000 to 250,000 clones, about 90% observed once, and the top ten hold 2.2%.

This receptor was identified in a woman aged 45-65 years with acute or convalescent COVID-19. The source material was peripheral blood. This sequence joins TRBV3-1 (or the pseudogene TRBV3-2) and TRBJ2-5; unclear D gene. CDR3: CASSQDGQVGTQYF. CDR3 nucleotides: TGTGCCAGCAGCCAAGACGGCCAGGTGGGGACCCAGTACTTC.